Reported below is one T cell receptor (beta chain). The sample belongs to a study of blood T cell repertoires in COVID-19. About the study: Sites in the United States, Italy and Spain provided acute and convalescent COVID-19 samples. T cells, B-cell-depleted T cells, or PBMCs supplied cDNA or gDNA.

In the original processing: Estimation of nucleated cell counts was performed using reference gene primer amplification. The repertoire was sequenced with immunoSEQ multiplex PCR; TCRdb's copy has only in-frame clones and lacks some. The V and J calls and clone size were taken over from that table, and D and trimming were inferred from the DNA. The sample includes over 150,000 clones, roughly 91% of them seen just once. This receptor was identified in a man aged 18 to 29 with acute or convalescent COVID-19. Sequenced sample: peripheral blood.

The CDR3 loop reads CASSPTGAPYEQYF. CDR3 in DNA: TGTGCCAGCTCACCAACAGGGGCTCCCTACGAGCAGTACTTC. This sequence joins TRBV18 and TRBJ2-7, with 7 bases lining up with TRBD1. V lost 2 bases to trimming and J lost 2 bases; unmatched junction nucleotides: 3. The germline V gene has CDR1 KGHSH and CDR2 LQKENI. CDR3 length equals 14 residues.